The rows below give T cell receptor beta chains drawn from one sample of a study of cytomegalovirus exposure and HLA in healthy donors. The method was immunoSEQ multiplex PCR; TCRdb's version includes in-frame clones alone and lacks a portion of them. Among tens of thousands of clones listed, over 60% were seen once. Input material: PBMCs. Receptors were obtained from a woman in her twenties or thirties in good health and CMV-seronegative. The CDR3 runs from the conserved cysteine through the conserved F or W. A D gene is named only where the DNA matches it firmly. Rows may omit the clone size; those that give it use once, few, many or a size class.

TRBD2 TRBJ2-1 . TRBV29-1 CSVVGSGGASSYNEQFF TGCAGCGTTGTAGGTAGCGGGGGTGCCAGCTCCTACAATGAGCAGTTCTTC
. TRBJ1-2 . TRBV30 CAWTQDSWPNYGYTF TGTGCCTGGACCCAGGACAGCTGGCCTAACTATGGCTACACCTTC
TRBD1 TRBJ1-1 . TRBV29-1 CTVVFGGGGNTEAFF TGCACCGTGGTGTTCGGAGGGGGCGGGAACACTGAAGCTTTCTTT
. TRBJ2-7 . TRBV7-2 CASRAQQLGEQYF TGTGCCAGCAGAGCGCAGCAGCTAGGCGAGCAGTACTTC
. TRBJ1-1 few TRBV27 CASSLGGGRTEAFF TGTGCCAGCAGTTTAGGGGGGGGGCGGACTGAAGCTTTCTTT
. TRBJ1-1 . TRBV2 CASSEDSEAFF TGTGCCAGCAGTGAGGACTCCGAAGCTTTCTTT
TRBD2 TRBJ2-5 . TRBV7-2 CASSWTSGYQETQYF TGTGCCAGCAGCTGGACTAGCGGCTACCAAGAGACCCAGTACTTC
. TRBJ2-7 once TRBV21-1 CASSKVGATLPYEQYF TGTGCCAGCAGCAAAGTTGGGGCTACTCTACCCTACGAGCAGTACTTC
. TRBJ1-2 . TRBV7-9 CASSPSGDGKFYGYTF TGTGCCAGCAGCCCTTCGGGGGATGGGAAGTTCTATGGCTACACCTTC
. TRBJ1-1 . TRBV18 CASSPSTYTEAFF TGTGCCAGCTCACCCAGTACCTACACTGAAGCTTTCTTT
. TRBJ1-1 . TRBV6-4 CASSDSTDQDTEAFF TGTGCCAGCAGTGACTCAACAGATCAGGACACTGAAGCTTTCTTT
. TRBJ2-7 . TRBV27 CASSLSSVGRVLF TGTGCCAGCAGTTTATCGAGCGTAGGGCGGGTGCTCTTC
. TRBJ1-4 . TRBV5-1 CASSPDRNEKLFF TGCGCCAGCAGCCCCGATCGGAATGAAAAACTGTTTTTT
TRBD1 TRBJ2-1 . TRBV5-1 CASSFHRGTSNEQFF TGCGCCAGCAGCTTCCACAGGGGGACATCCAATGAGCAGTTCTTC
TRBD2 TRBJ2-5 . TRBV6-5 CASSSSGGALETQYF TGTGCCAGCAGTTCCAGCGGGGGGGCCCTGGAGACCCAGTACTTC
. TRBJ1-4 . TRBV5-1 CASSSLGGGEKLFF TGCGCCAGCAGTTCCTTGGGCGGAGGCGAAAAACTGTTTTTT
. TRBJ2-7 many TRBV5-5 CASSIQGVSYEQYF TGTGCCAGCAGCATCCAAGGGGTGTCCTACGAGCAGTACTTC
. TRBJ2-2 . TRBV29-1 CSVRLGWELFF TGCAGCGTCAGACTAGGCTGGGAGCTGTTTTTT
. TRBJ2-5 . TRBV4-2 CASSQESYGFGGETQYF TGTGCCAGCAGCCAAGAAAGTTACGGCTTTGGAGGGGAGACCCAGTACTTC
. TRBJ2-7 few TRBV27 CASSLSTGYEQYF TGTGCCAGCAGTCTATCAACTGGCTACGAGCAGTACTTC
. TRBJ1-2 . TRBV15 CATSRDSAGTLLNYGYTF TGTGCCACCAGCAGAGATTCAGCCGGGACACTTTTAAACTATGGCTACACCTTC
TRBD2 TRBJ2-7 . TRBV2 CASSYEPAGTSGVPSIYEQYF TGTGCCAGCAGCTACGAGCCTGCCGGGACTAGCGGGGTCCCTAGCATTTACGAGCAGTACTTC
TRBD2 TRBJ2-3 . TRBV30 CAWSLRTSGASTDTQYF TGTGCCTGGAGTTTAAGGACTAGCGGGGCTAGCACAGATACGCAGTATTTT
. TRBJ1-2 . TRBV7-6 CASSLAGGAGYTF TGTGCCAGCAGCTTAGCGGGGGGTGCTGGCTACACCTTC
TRBD2 TRBJ2-1 . TRBV11-2 CASSSSGAYNEQFF TGTGCCAGCAGCTCTAGCGGAGCCTACAATGAGCAGTTCTTC
. TRBJ2-3 . TRBV25-1 CASSEQLAGTDTQYF TGTGCCAGCAGTGAACAACTCGCGGGTACAGATACGCAGTATTTT
. TRBJ2-6 medium-sized TRBV15 CATSREGGSGANVLTF TGTGCCACCAGCAGAGAAGGGGGTAGTGGGGCCAACGTCCTGACTTTC
. TRBJ2-7 . TRBV5-1 CASSLGGTNSYEQYF TGCGCCAGCAGCTTAGGGGGTACCAACTCCTACGAGCAGTACTTC
. TRBJ1-2 . TRBV27 CATGGGSYGYTF TGTGCCACGGGCGGAGGGTCCTATGGCTACACCTTC